Presented here are 8 T cell receptor beta chains from one specimen sequenced in a study of blood T cell repertoires in COVID-19 (dated by TCRdb to 2019 to 2021). The library was prepared using the immunoSEQ multiplex PCR assay. Drawn from immuneACCESS, this table holds only the in-frame rearrangements with V and J called that TCRdb kept. Clones are partly lost; checked studies trace under half to an unresolved V gene and leave the rest unexplained. This sample holds 150,000 to 170,000 clones; around three quarters were observed only once. Of the sample, approximately 1.8% is held by the ten largest clones. The sample was peripheral blood. The receptors come from a man at least 80 years old with acute or convalescent COVID-19.

The chain links TRBV5-6 to TRBJ1-5; 11 bases line up with TRBD1. The CDR3 has 17 amino acids. CDR1 and CDR2 from the germline V gene are SGHDT and YYEEEE. The trim removed 2 bases at V and 1 base at J, leaving 5 bases unmatched. The CDR3 DNA reads as TGTGCCAGCAGCTTAGGACAGGGGGCTAGGAGCAATCAGCCCCAGCATTTT. Protein product: CASSLGQGARSNQPQHF. The variable domain in full, with the rest retrieved from reference TRBV5-6 and TRBJ1-5, is DAGVTQSPTHLIKTRGQQVTLRCSPKSGHDTVSWYQQALGQGPQFIFQYYEEEERQRGNFPDRFSGHQFPNYSSELNVNALLLGDSALYLCASSLGQGARSNQPQHFGDGTRLSIL.

In DNA form, the CDR3 reads TGTGCCAGTAGTATAGCGGCAGGAGGGGAACGCAATGAGCAGTTCTTC. It is translated as CASSIAAGGERNEQFF. The chain carries TRBV19 and TRBJ2-1; D is possibly TRBD2 (6 bases). Germline V gene lookup returns CDR1 LNHDA and CDR2 SQIVND (reference sequence). The CDR3 sequence is 16 residues long. Trimming shortened V by 1 base and J by 6 bases, and 16 bases separated the two germline ends.

As concerns this clone: The same CDR3 arises from other DNA sequences in this sample as well. The V gene is TRBV3-1 (or the pseudogene TRBV3-2), the J gene TRBJ2-5; 9 bases match TRBD2. This CDR3 spans 13 amino acids. Trimming cost V 6 bases and J 2 bases; bases outside gene matches: 1. CDR1 and CDR2 from the germline V gene are LGHDT and YNNKEL (reference sequence). The CDR3 sequence is CASRLAGQETQYF. Written as DNA, the CDR3 is TGTGCCAGCAGGCTAGCGGGGCAAGAGACCCAGTACTTC.

The rearrangement joins TRBV6-5 to TRBJ1-2; 8 positions match TRBD1. Germline-derived CDR1 and CDR2 are MNHEY and SVGAGI. There are 14 residues in the CDR3. V trimming: 6 bases; J trimming: 4 bases; junction bases outside the gene matches: 7. The CDR3 loop reads CASRQTGGSYGYTF. CDR3 in DNA: TGTGCCAGCAGGCAAACAGGGGGGAGCTATGGCTACACCTTC.

The chain uses TRBV5-1 and TRBJ2-3, with TRBD2 as a possible D gene (6 bases). The CDR3 loop spans 16 amino acids. From germline, CDR1 is SGHRS and CDR2 YFSETQ. The ends were cut back, 0 bases at V and 3 bases at J, with 14 bases in the middle. This CDR3 is CASSLAVSAGTDTQYF. CDR3 sequence (DNA): TGCGCCAGCAGCTTGGCAGTTTCCGCGGGAACAGATACGCAGTATTTT.

In its sample, this clone was seen a few times. The J gene is TRBJ1-6, the V gene TRBV5-1, with 7 bases identical to TRBD1. J gave up 9 bases and V 0 bases, and 6 bases lay outside the gene matches. Germline V gene data show CDR1 as SGHRS and CDR2 as YFSETQ. The CDR3 is made up of 15 amino acids. The CDR3 DNA reads TGCGCCAGCAGCTTGGGTGGACAGGCGGGTTCACCCCTCCACTTT. Translation gives CASSLGGQAGSPLHF.

The V gene is TRBV29-1, the J gene TRBJ2-1; unclear D gene. The CDR3 has 12 amino acids. Trimming stripped 7 bases from V and 8 bases from J, with 15 bases between. Germline V lookup: CDR1 SQVTM, CDR2 ANQGSEA. CDR3 region: CSAGVGYDEQFF. The DNA of the CDR3 is TGCAGCGCCGGAGTGGGTTACGATGAGCAGTTCTTC.

The chain recombines TRBV29-1 with TRBJ2-2, with 10 bases identical to TRBD2. Germline V gene sequence: CDR1 SQVTM, CDR2 ANQGSEA. The CDR3 runs 14 residues. Trimming took 5 bases from V and 2 from J; bases not matched to a gene: 2. This chain's CDR3 is CSVRTSGNTGELFF. In nucleotides, the CDR3 is TGCAGCGTTAGGACTAGCGGTAACACCGGGGAGCTGTTTTTT.